A selection of T cell receptor beta chains follows, all from one sample in a study of glioma-infiltrating T cells. One entry per CDR3 protein results from TCRdb running MiXCR on the multiplex PCR reads. In the table there are about 130,000 distinct CDR3 sequences, around 23% of which are singletons. Sequencing was performed on glioma tissue, nonneoplastic brain tissue, or PBMCs (not recorded which). The receptors originated from a human donor with low-grade glioma or glioblastoma, undergoing nonglioma brain surgery, or in good health (not recorded which). Each CDR3 is given with its conserved first and last residue. The D gene is left open where the match is weak. Size tells how often a clone was seen (once, few, many) or the class of an expanded clone, and some rows leave it out.

clone size: few
D gene: TRBD1
J gene: TRBJ1-5
V gene: TRBV3-1
CDR3 DNA: TGTGCCAGCAGCCAAGGACAGGGGAATCAGCCCCAGCATTTT
CDR3 protein: CASSQGQGNQPQHF

clone size: many
D gene: NA
J gene: TRBJ2-3
V gene: TRBV6-2/TRBV6-3
CDR3 DNA: TGTGCCAGCAGTTCTGTGGATACGCAGTATTTT
CDR3 protein: CASSSVDTQYF

clone size: many
D gene: NA
J gene: TRBJ1-2
V gene: TRBV28
CDR3 DNA: TGTGCCAGCAGTTTATTAGGCAGGGTGGAAGGCTACACCTTC
CDR3 protein: CASSLLGRVEGYTF

clone size: many
D gene: TRBD2
J gene: TRBJ2-5
V gene: TRBV7-9
CDR3 DNA: TGTGCCAGCAGCCCAAGCGGGAGGGCTGGAGAGACCCAGTACTTC
CDR3 protein: CASSPSGRAGETQYF

clone size: NA
D gene: TRBD2
J gene: TRBJ2-7
V gene: TRBV20-1
CDR3 DNA: TGCAGTGCCCCTATGTCGGCGGGAGCCTACGAGCGGTACTTC
CDR3 protein: CSAPMSAGAYERYF

clone size: NA
D gene: NA
J gene: TRBJ2-1
V gene: TRBV29-1
CDR3 DNA: TGCAGCGCTGAAGGGGGAGTGTACAATGAGCAGTTCTTC
CDR3 protein: CSAEGGVYNEQFF

clone size: NA
D gene: NA
J gene: TRBJ2-7
V gene: TRBV2
CDR3 DNA: TGTGCCAGCAGTAGTACGGGACGACCAAGCTCCTACGAGCAGTACTTC
CDR3 protein: CASSSTGRPSSYEQYF

clone size: few
D gene: TRBD1
J gene: TRBJ1-1
V gene: TRBV29-1
CDR3 DNA: TGCAGCGTTGTTAGTGGGACAGGCCCTAGGGGAACTGAAGCTTTCTTT
CDR3 protein: CSVVSGTGPRGTEAFF

clone size: NA
D gene: NA
J gene: TRBJ2-7
V gene: TRBV12-3/TRBV12-4
CDR3 DNA: TGTGCCAGCAGCCCGGACATGGGTTACGAGCAGTACTTC
CDR3 protein: CASSPDMGYEQYF

clone size: few
D gene: TRBD1
J gene: TRBJ2-5
V gene: TRBV5-1
CDR3 DNA: TGCGCCAGCAGCTCAACAGGGGGGCCCCAAGAGACCCAGTACTTC
CDR3 protein: CASSSTGGPQETQYF

clone size: many
D gene: NA
J gene: TRBJ1-5
V gene: TRBV7-2
CDR3 DNA: TGTGCCAGCAGCTTAGCACAGAATCAGCCCCAGCATTTT
CDR3 protein: CASSLAQNQPQHF